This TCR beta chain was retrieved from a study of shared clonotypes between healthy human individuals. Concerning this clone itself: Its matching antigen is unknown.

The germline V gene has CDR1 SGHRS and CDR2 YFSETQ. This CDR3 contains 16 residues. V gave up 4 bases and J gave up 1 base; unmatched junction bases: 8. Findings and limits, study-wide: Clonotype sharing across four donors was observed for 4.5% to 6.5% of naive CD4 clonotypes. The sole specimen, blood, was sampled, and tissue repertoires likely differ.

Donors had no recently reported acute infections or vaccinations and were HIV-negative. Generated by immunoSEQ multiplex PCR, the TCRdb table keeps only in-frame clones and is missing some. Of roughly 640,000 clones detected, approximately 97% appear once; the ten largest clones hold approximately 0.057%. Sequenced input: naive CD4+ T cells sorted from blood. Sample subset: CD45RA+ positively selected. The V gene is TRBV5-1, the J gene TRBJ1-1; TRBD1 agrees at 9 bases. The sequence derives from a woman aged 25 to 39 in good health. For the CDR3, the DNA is TGCGCCAGCAGCCCCCGGACAGGGGTGCGGAACACTGAAGCTTTCTTT. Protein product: CASSPRTGVRNTEAFF.